This TCR beta chain originates from a study of OX40 agonist ivuxolimab in advanced cancers. General observations from the study: Researchers did not determine the expanded peripheral T cells' antigen specificity. More expanded clones were seen, on average, in CD8+ T cells than in CD4+.

This clone was seen just once. Its specificity is not known. Sequencing was performed with immunoSEQ multiplex PCR; in TCRdb, only in-frame clones are kept and a portion is missing. The data show about 100,000 clones, approximately 91% seen once. Germline V CDR1 and CDR2: LNHNV, YYDKDF (reference sequence). This CDR3 contains 13 residues. V was shortened by 1 base and J by 3 bases, with 7 bases between the two germline ends. At cycle 4 day 1, cycle 7 day 1, and baseline, blood was sampled. The TCR originated in an adult with an advanced solid tumor such as melanoma, head and neck, liver or kidney cancer. The source was CD4+ or CD8+ T cells sorted from blood, collected in a trial of the OX40 agonist ivuxolimab. This chain uses TRBV15 with TRBJ2-7; D remains unclear. CDR3 sequence (DNA): TGTGCCACCAGCAGAGGCAAGCTCTACGAGCAGTACTTC. As protein: CATSRGKLYEQYF.